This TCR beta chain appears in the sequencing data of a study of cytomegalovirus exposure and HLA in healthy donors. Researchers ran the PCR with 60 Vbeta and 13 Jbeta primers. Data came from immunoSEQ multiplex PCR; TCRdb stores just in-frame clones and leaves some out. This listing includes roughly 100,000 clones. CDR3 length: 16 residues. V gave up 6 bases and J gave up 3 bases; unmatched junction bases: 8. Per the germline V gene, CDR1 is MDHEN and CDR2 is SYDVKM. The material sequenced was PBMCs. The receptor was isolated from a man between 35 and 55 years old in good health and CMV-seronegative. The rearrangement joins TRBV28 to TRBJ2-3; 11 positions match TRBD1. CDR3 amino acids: CASRLARDRGTDTQYF. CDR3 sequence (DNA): TGTGCCAGCAGACTTGCCCGGGACAGGGGGACAGATACGCAGTATTTT.